What follows are 10 T cell receptor beta chains derived from one specimen sequenced in a study of cytomegalovirus exposure and HLA in healthy donors (dated by TCRdb to about 2017). The library was made by the immunoSEQ multiplex PCR assay. TCRdb took over this immuneACCESS table, retaining in-frame rearrangements with V and J assigned. Such tables are incomplete; in checked studies, under half of the missing clones stem from an unresolved V gene, and the remainder is unexplained. The sample contains around 130,000 clones, over 85% of them found a single time. About 3% of the sample is taken by the ten largest. Sequenced material: PBMCs. These receptors were taken from a man aged 30 to 45 in good health and CMV-seronegative.

This chain links TRBV19 with TRBJ2-1; D remains ambiguous. The CDR3 sequence is 13 residues long. V was cut by 0 bases and J by 6 bases, with 6 bases left in between. Germline V gene lookup returns CDR1 LNHDA and CDR2 SQIVND (reference sequence). The CDR3 coding sequence is TGTGCCAGTAGTATAGATCTCCGCAATGAGCAGTTCTTC. This sequence encodes CASSIDLRNEQFF.

The sample holds one count of this clone. V is TRBV5-1 and J is TRBJ1-5; 8 bases are a match to TRBD1. Germline CDR1 is SGHRS and CDR2 is YFSETQ. Germline trimming cut 4 bases from V and 7 bases from J; bases unmatched to any gene: 4. The CDR3 covers 13 residues. CDR3 region: CASSPGTGQPQHF. The CDR3 DNA reads TGCGCCAGCAGCCCCGGGACAGGCCAGCCCCAGCATTTT.

This sequence joins TRBV5-4 and TRBJ1-2, with D uncertain. V shed 4 bases and J shed 5 bases, with 12 bases lying between them. This CDR3 has 13 residues. The germline gives CDR1 SGHNT, CDR2 YYREEE (reference sequence). The CDR3 bases are TGTGCCAGCAGCACCGTTGAGTCTTATGGCTACACCTTC. Translated, it gives CASSTVESYGYTF.

This clone was picked up one time. The DNA of the CDR3 is TGTGCCAGCTCACCTCCCCGGACAGGGACCTACGAGCAGTACTTC. This gives the protein CASSPPRTGTYEQYF. V usage is TRBV18 and J usage is TRBJ2-7; 8 bases fit TRBD1. Germline CDR1 KGHSH, CDR2 LQKENI. This CDR3 is 15 amino acids long. With 3 bases clipped from V and 2 bases from J, the junction kept 6 bases outside the gene matches. Filled out from reference TRBV18 and TRBJ2-7, the complete variable domain reads NAGVMQNPRHLVRRRGQEARLRCSPMKGHSHVYWYRQLPEEGLKFMVYLQKENIIDESGMPKERFSAEFPKEGPSILRIQQVVRGDSAAYFCASSPPRTGTYEQYFGPGTRLTVT.

The chain uses TRBV7-2 and TRBJ1-2; 8 bases are a match to TRBD1. CDR3 length: 13 residues. The germline V gene encodes CDR1 SGHTA and CDR2 FQGNSA. V shed 5 bases and J 5 bases; nucleotides not matched to a gene: 4. The CDR3 nucleotides read TGTGCCAGCAGCCAAGGACAGGGATATGGCTACACCTTC. This gives the protein CASSQGQGYGYTF.

The V and J genes are TRBV4-1 and TRBJ2-7, with D maybe TRBD2 (5 bases). There are 15 residues in the CDR3. Germline-derived CDR1 and CDR2 are MGHRA and YSYEKL. V lost 0 bases and J 3 bases, leaving 12 bases between the germline ends. The DNA for the CDR3 is TGCGCCAGCAGCCAAGACAAGGACTCCTTCTACGAGCAGTACTTC. Protein: CASSQDKDSFYEQYF.

J is TRBJ1-5 and V is TRBV2; tentative D call: TRBD1 (5 bases). Germline-derived CDR1 and CDR2 are SNHLY and FYNNEI. There are 14 residues in the CDR3. Between the trimmed V and J ends, which lost 4 bases and 4 bases, there was a span of 11 bases. The CDR3 sequence is CASSALGGNQPQHF. CDR3 DNA: TGTGCCAGCAGTGCCTTGGGGGGGAATCAGCCCCAGCATTTT.

This clone was counted only a few times. This chain uses TRBV10-3 with TRBJ2-7, with D hard to call. CDR1 ENHRY and CDR2 SYGVKD come from the germline V gene. The CDR3 is 13 amino acids. V was shortened by 10 bases and J by 0 bases, with 13 bases between the two germline ends. The CDR3 DNA reads TGTGCCACTGGATCAGGCCGCTCCTACGAGCAGTACTTC. It is translated as CATGSGRSYEQYF.

The genes are TRBV7-9 and TRBJ1-1; D is perhaps TRBD1 (5 bases). The CDR3 consists of 13 residues. The V gene's germline CDR1 is SEHNR and CDR2 FQNEAQ (reference sequence). Trimming left V 7 bases short and J 1 base short, with 10 bases between. The CDR3 is CASIGHQNTEAFF. DNA of the CDR3: TGTGCCAGCATCGGACACCAGAACACTGAAGCTTTCTTT.

This clone was detected a few times. This chain uses TRBV29-1 with TRBJ2-3; 9 nucleotides align to TRBD1. V was pared by 6 bases and J by 3 bases, with 13 bases of the junction left unmatched. The CDR3 spans 16 residues. The germline V gene encodes CDR1 SQVTM and CDR2 ANQGSEA. The CDR3 reads CSVNLRTGVVTDTQYF. The CDR3 coding sequence is TGCAGCGTCAATCTCAGGACAGGGGTGGTAACAGATACGCAGTATTTT.